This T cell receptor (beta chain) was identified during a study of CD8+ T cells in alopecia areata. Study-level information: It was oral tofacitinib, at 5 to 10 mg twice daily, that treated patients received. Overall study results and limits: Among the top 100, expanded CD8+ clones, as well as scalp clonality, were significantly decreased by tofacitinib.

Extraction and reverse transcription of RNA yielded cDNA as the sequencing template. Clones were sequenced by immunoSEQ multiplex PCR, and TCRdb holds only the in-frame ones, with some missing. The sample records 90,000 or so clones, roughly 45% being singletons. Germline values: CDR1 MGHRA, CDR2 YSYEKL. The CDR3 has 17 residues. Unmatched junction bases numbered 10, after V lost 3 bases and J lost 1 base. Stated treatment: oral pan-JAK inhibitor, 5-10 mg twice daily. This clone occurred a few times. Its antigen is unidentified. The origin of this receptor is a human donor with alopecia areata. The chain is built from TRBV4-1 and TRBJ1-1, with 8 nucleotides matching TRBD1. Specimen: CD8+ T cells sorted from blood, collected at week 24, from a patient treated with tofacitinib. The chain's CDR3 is CASSHEQGAGWNTEAFF. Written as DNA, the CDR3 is TGCGCCAGCAGCCACGAGCAGGGGGCCGGGTGGAACACTGAAGCTTTCTTT.